This T cell receptor (beta chain) was profiled in a study of OX40 agonist ivuxolimab in advanced cancers. Germline CDR1 and CDR2: SGHTA and FQGNSA. The CDR3 runs 16 residues. Trimming shortened V by 2 bases and J by 0 bases, and 10 bases separated the two germline ends. Note on this clone: The antigen is unknown.

TCRdb keeps only in-frame clones here, not all; method: immunoSEQ multiplex PCR. The table includes around 100,000 clones, approximately 87% detected once. General study findings and limits: By week 6 at 0.1 to 3.0 mg/kg, blood CD4+ and CD8+ T cells had expanded clonally.

The source material was CD4+ or CD8+ T cells sorted from blood, sampled in a trial of the OX40 agonist ivuxolimab. This chain connects TRBV7-2 to TRBJ1-4, with no clear D. The origin of this receptor is an adult with an advanced solid tumor such as melanoma, head and neck, liver or kidney cancer. CDR3 DNA sequence: TGTGCCAGCAGCTTAAACTCTCCGGCAACTAATGAAAAACTGTTTTTT. Its translation is CASSLNSPATNEKLFF.